What follows are 5 T cell receptor beta chains derived from one specimen sequenced in a study of blood T cell repertoires in COVID-19. The data were produced by immunoSEQ multiplex PCR, yet TCRdb's version contains in-frame clones alone and is incomplete. Of about 180,000 clones listed, about four fifths were seen once; the top ten hold over 12%. Sequencing was done on a sample of peripheral blood. The source of these receptors is a man younger than 35 with active or convalescent COVID-19.

This clone was counted once. The V call is TRBV18, the J call TRBJ2-3; the D is unclear. The CDR3 runs 15 residues. The germline V gene encodes CDR1 KGHSH and CDR2 LQKENI. Trimming took off 8 bases at V and 2 bases at J, with 17 bases between the two ends. CDR3 nucleotides: TGTGCCAGCACACTAATCACAGTCCCCACAGATACGCAGTATTTT. Translated: CASTLITVPTDTQYF. Full variable domain (missing parts from reference TRBV18 and TRBJ2-3): NAGVMQNPRHLVRRRGQEARLRCSPMKGHSHVYWYRQLPEEGLKFMVYLQKENIIDESGMPKERFSAEFPKEGPSILRIQQVVRGDSAAYFCASTLITVPTDTQYFGPGTRLTVL.

The chain uses TRBV10-1 and TRBJ1-1; D is unresolved. This CDR3 is built from 14 residues. CDR1 is WNHNN, CDR2 SYGVQD, per germline (reference sequence). V was trimmed by 1 base and J by 0 bases, leaving 6 bases between them. Here the CDR3 reads CASSEFRVNTEAFF. The CDR3 coding sequence is TGCGCCAGCAGTGAGTTTCGGGTGAACACTGAAGCTTTCTTT.

This sequence joins TRBV18 and TRBJ1-1; the D gene is possibly TRBD1 (5 bases). Trimming pared 2 bases from V and 2 bases from J, leaving 15 bases between. Germline loops: CDR1 KGHSH, CDR2 LQKENI. This CDR3 has 16 amino acids. Here the CDR3 reads CASSPSSRAKNTEAFF. The CDR3 coding sequence is TGTGCCAGCTCACCATCGTCCAGGGCGAAAAACACTGAAGCTTTCTTT.

The count of this clone is one. V is TRBV12-3 or TRBV12-4 and J is TRBJ2-1, with 7 positions matching TRBD1. The CDR3 length is 12 residues. V lost 6 bases, J lost 7 bases, and 3 bases stayed unmatched. CDR3 protein: CASSNRGNEQFF. CDR3 bases: TGTGCCAGCAGCAACAGGGGTAATGAGCAGTTCTTC.

The chain links TRBV5-1 to TRBJ2-3; D not resolved. CDR1 SGHRS and CDR2 YFSETQ come from the germline V gene. The CDR3 has 12 amino acids. Trimming left V 5 bases short and J 4 bases short, with 8 bases between. This CDR3 reads CASRQAADTQYF. The CDR3 DNA is TGCGCCAGCAGGCAGGCTGCAGATACGCAGTATTTT.